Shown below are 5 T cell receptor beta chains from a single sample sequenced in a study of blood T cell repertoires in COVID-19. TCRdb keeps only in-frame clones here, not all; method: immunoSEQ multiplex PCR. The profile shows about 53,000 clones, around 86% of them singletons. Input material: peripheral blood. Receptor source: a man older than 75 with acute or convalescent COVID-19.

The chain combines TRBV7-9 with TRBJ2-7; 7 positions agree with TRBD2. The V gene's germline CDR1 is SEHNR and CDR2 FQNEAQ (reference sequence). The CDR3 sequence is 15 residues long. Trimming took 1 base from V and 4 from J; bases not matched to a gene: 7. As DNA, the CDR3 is TGTGCCAGCAGCTTAGGGCTAGCGGTCCCTTACGAGCAGTACTTC. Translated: CASSLGLAVPYEQYF.

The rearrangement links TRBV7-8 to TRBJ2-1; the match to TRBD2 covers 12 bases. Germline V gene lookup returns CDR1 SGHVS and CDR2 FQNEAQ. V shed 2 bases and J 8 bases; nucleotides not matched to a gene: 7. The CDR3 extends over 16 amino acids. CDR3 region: CASSLSTSGGWDEQFF. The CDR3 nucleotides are TGTGCCAGCAGCTTATCGACTAGCGGGGGCTGGGATGAGCAGTTCTTC.

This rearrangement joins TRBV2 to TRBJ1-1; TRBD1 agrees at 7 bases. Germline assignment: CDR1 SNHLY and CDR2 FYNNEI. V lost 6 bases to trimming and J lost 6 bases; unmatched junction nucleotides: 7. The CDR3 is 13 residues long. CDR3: CASSRTGVSEAFF. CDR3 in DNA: TGTGCCAGCAGCCGTACAGGGGTTTCTGAAGCTTTCTTT.

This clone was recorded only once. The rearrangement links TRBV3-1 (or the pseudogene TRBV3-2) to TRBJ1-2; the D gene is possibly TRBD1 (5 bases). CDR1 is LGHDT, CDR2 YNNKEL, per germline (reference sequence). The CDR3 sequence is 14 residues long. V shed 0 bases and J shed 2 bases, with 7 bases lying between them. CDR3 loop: CASSQEQGNYGYTF. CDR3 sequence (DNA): TGTGCCAGCAGCCAAGAGCAGGGCAACTATGGCTACACCTTC.

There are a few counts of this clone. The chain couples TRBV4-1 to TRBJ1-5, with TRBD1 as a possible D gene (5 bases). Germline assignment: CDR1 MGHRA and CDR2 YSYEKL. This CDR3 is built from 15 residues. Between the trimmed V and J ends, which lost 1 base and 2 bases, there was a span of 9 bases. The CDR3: CASSQGLTGNQPQHF. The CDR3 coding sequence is TGCGCCAGCAGCCAAGGGCTGACAGGCAATCAGCCCCAGCATTTT.